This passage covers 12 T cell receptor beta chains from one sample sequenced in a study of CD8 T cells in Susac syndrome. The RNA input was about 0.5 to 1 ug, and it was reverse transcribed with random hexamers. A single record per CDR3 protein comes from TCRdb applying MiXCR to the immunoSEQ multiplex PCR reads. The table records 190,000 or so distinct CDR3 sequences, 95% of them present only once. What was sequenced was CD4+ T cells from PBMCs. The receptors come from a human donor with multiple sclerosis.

The CDR3 DNA reads TGTGCCAGCAGCCGGGACGGTGGACCCGGGGAGCTGTTTTTT. It specifies CASSRDGGPGELFF. The chain links TRBV12-3 or TRBV12-4 to TRBJ2-2; the D call may be TRBD1 or TRBD2 (5 bases each). With 6 bases removed from V and 6 bases from J, the gap between germline ends came to 14 bases. The CDR3 is 14 residues long.

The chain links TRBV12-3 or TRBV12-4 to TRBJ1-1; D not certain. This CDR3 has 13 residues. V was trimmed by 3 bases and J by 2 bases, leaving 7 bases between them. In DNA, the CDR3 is TGTGCCAGCAGTTTGGCCGTAAACACTGAAGCTTTCTTT. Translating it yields CASSLAVNTEAFF.

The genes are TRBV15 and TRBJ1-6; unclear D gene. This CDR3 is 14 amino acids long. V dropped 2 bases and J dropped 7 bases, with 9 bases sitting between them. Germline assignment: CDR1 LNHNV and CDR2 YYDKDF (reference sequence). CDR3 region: CATSRLIENSPLHF. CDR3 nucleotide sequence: TGTGCCACCAGCAGATTGATTGAGAATTCACCCCTCCACTTT.

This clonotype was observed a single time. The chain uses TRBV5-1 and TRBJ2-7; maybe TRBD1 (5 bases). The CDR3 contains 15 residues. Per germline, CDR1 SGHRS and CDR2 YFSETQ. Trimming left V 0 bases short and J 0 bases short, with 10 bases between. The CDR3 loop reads CASSLAWGSSYEQYF. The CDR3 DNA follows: TGCGCCAGCAGCTTGGCTTGGGGCAGCTCCTACGAGCAGTACTTC.

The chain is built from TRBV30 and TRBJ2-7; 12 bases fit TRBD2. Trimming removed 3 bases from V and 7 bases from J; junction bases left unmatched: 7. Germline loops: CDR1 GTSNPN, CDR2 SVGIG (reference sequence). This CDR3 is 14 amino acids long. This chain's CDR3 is CAWRRTSGVLEQYF. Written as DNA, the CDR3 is TGTGCCTGGAGGCGGACTAGCGGGGTACTTGAGCAGTACTTC.

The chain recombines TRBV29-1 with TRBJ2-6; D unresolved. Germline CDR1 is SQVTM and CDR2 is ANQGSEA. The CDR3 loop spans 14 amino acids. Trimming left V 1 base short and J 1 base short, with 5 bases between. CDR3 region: CSVEGGSGANVLTF. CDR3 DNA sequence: TGCAGCGTTGAAGGAGGTTCTGGGGCCAACGTCCTGACTTTC.

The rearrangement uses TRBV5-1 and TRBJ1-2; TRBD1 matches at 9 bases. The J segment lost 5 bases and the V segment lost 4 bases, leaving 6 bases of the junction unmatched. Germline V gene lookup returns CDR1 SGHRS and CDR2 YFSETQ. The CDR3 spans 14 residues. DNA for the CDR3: TGCGCCAGCAGCCAAGGACAGGGGCGTTATGGCTACACCTTC. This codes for CASSQGQGRYGYTF.

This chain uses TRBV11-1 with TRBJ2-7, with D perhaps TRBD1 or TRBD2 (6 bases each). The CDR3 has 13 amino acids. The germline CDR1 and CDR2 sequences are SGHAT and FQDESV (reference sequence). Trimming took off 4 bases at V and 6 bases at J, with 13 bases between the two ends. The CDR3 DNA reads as TGTGCCAGCAGCTCCCAATGGGGGGCCGAGCAGTACGTC. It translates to CASSSQWGAEQYV.

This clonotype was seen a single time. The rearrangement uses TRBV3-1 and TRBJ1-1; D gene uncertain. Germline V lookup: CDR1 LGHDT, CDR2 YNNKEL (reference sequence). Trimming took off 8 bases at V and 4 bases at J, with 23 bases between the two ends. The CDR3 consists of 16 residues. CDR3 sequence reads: CASQRSLRGVATEAFF. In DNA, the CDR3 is TGTGCCAGCCAAAGATCCCTTCGGGGAGTGGCCACTGAAGCTTTCTTT.

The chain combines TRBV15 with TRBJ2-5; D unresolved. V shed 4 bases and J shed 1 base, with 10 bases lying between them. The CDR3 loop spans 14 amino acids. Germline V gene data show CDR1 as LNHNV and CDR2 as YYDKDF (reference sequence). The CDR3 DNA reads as TGTGCCACCAGCACCCGGGCCCCCCAAGAGACCCAGTACTTC. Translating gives CATSTRAPQETQYF.

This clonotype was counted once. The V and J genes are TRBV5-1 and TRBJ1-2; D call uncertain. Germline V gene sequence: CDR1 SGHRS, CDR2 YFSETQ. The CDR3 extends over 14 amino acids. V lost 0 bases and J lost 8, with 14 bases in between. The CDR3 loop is CASSLDPVRGGYTF. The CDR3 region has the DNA TGCGCCAGCAGCTTGGACCCTGTTAGAGGGGGCTACACCTTC.

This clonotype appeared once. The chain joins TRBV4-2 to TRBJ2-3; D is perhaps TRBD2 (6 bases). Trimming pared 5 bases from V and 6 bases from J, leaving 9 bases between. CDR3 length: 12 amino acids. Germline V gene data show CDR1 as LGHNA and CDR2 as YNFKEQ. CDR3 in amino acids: CASSFRGDTQYF. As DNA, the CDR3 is TGTGCCAGCAGCTTTCGGGGGGATACGCAGTATTTT.